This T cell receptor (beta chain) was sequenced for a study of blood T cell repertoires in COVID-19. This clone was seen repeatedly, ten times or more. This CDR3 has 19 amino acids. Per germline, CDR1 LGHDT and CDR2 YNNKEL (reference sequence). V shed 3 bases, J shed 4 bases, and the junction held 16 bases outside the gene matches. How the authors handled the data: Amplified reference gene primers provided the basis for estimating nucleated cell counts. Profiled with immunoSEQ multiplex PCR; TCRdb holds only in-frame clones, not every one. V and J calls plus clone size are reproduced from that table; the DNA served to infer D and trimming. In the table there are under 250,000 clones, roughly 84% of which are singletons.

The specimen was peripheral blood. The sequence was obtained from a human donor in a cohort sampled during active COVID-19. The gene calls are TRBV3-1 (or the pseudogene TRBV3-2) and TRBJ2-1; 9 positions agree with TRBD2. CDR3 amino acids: CASSHISGGGLAAYNEQFF. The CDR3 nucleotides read TGTGCCAGCAGCCACATATCCGGTGGGGGACTAGCAGCTTACAATGAGCAGTTCTTC.